This TCR beta chain was sequenced for a study of T cells in Graves' hyperthyroidism and ophthalmopathy. Study information: Before treatment of any kind, peripheral blood was taken at initial diagnosis.

Researchers took RNA transcripts and amplified the TCR beta CDR3 regions from them. Carried out on the TCR CDR3, a first-round RT-PCR used the HTBI primer set. TCRdb ran MiXCR on the multiplex PCR reads and lists one entry per CDR3 protein. This table has 640,000 or so distinct CDR3 sequences, more than 13% appearing once. Pregnant or lactating patients were excluded, as were those with uncontrolled infection or other autoimmune disease. Source material for PBMCs was more than 7.5 ml fresh peripheral blood. The sample holds many counts of this clonotype. Input material: blood. This TCR came from a woman aged 18-29 years with Graves' ophthalmopathy.

The CDR3 DNA follows: TGTGCCAGCAGCTATACGGCTTTAGCGGGAGGGTTGGAGCAGTTCTTC. Translating gives CASSYTALAGGLEQFF. The chain uses TRBV6-5 and TRBJ2-1; 11 nucleotides line up with TRBD2. Per the germline V gene, CDR1 is MNHEY and CDR2 is SVGAGI. There are 16 residues in the CDR3. J lost 10 bases, V lost 6 bases, and 14 bases had no gene match.